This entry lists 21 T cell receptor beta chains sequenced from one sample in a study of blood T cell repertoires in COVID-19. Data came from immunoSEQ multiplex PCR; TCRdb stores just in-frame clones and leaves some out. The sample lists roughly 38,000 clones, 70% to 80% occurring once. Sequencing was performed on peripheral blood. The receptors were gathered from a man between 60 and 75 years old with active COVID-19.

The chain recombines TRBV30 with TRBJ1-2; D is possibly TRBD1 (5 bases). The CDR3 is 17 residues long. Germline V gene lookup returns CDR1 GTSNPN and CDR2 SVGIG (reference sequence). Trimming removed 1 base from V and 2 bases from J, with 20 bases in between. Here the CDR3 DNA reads TGTGCCTGGAGTGGAAGGTTGGGGCACTCCATCAACTATGGCTACACCTTC. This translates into CAWSGRLGHSINYGYTF. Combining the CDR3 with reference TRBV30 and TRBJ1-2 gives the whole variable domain SQTIHQWPATLVQPVGSPLSLECTVEGTSNPNLYWYRQAAGRGLQLLFYSVGIGQISSEVPQNLSASRPQDRQFILSSKKLLLSDSGFYLCAWSGRLGHSINYGYTFGSGTRLTVV.

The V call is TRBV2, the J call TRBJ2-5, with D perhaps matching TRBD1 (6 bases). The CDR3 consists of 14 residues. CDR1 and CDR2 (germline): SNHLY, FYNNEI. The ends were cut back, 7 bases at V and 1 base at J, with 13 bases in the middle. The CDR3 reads CASIGRGTQETQYF. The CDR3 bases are TGTGCCAGCATCGGAAGGGGGACCCAAGAGACCCAGTACTTC. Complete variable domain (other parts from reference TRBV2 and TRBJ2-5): EPEVTQTPSHQVTQMGQEVILRCVPISNHLYFYWYRQILGQKVEFLVSFYNNEISEKSEIFDDQFSVERPDGSNFTLKIRSTKLEDSAMYFCASIGRGTQETQYFGPGTRLLVL.

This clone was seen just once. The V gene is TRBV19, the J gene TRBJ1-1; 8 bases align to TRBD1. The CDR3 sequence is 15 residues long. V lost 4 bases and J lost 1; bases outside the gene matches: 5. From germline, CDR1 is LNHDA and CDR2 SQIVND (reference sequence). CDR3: CASSNTGGTNTEAFF. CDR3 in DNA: TGTGCCAGTAGTAATACAGGGGGAACGAACACTGAAGCTTTCTTT.

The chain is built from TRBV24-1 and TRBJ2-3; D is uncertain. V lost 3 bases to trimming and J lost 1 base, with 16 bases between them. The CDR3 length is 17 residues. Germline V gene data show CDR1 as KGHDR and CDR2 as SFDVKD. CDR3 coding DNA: TGTGCCACCAGTGATCCGAGCGCGACGGCCGGCACAGATACGCAGTATTTT. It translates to CATSDPSATAGTDTQYF.

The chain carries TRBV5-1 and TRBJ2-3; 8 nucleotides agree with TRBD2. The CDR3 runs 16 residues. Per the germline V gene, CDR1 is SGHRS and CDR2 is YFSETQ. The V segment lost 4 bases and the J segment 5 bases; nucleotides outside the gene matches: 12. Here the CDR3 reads CASSRGSGGPGDTQYF. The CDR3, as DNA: TGCGCCAGCAGCAGAGGGAGCGGGGGACCGGGAGATACGCAGTATTTT.

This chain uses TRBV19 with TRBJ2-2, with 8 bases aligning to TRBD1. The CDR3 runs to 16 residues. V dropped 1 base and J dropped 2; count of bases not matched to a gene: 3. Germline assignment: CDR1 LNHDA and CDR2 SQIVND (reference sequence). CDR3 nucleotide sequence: TGTGCCAGTAGTATAGCGCAGGGGGCAAACACCGGGGAGCTGTTTTTT. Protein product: CASSIAQGANTGELFF.

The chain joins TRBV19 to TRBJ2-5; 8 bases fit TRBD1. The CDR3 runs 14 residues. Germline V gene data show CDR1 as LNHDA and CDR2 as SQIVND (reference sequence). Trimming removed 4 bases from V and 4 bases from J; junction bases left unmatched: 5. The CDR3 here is CASSTGTGRETQYF. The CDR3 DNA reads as TGTGCCAGTAGTACTGGGACAGGTCGAGAGACCCAGTACTTC.

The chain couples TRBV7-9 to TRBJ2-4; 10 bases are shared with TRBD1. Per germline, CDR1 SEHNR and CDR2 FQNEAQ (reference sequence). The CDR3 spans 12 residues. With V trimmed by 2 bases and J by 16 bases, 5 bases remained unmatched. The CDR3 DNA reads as TGTGCCAGCAGCTTACCGACAGGGGGCCCATACTTC. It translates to CASSLPTGGPYF.

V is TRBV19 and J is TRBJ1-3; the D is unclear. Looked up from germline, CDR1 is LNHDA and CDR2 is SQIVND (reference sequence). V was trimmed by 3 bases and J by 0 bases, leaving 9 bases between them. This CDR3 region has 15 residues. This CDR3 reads CASSISWSSGNTIYF. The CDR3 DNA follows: TGTGCCAGTAGTATCAGTTGGAGCTCTGGAAACACCATATATTTT.

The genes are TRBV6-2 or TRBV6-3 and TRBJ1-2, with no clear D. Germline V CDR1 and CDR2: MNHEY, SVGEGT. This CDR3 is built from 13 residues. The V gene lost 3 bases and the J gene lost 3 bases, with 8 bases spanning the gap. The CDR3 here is CASSYDNHYGYTF. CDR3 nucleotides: TGTGCCAGCAGTTATGACAACCACTATGGCTACACCTTC.

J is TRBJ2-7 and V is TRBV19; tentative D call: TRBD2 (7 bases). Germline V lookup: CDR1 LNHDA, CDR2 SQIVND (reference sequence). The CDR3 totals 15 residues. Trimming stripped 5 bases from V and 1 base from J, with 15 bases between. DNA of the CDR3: TGTGCCAGTAGTGCGGTCGCGGGGGCTTCCTACGAGCAGTACTTC. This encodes CASSAVAGASYEQYF.

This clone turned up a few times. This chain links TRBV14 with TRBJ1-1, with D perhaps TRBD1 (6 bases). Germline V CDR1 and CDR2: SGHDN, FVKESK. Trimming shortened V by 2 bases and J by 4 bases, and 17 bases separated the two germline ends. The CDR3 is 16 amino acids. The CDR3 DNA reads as TGTGCCAGCAGCCAACGGTTTGGGCAGGGGCTCACTGAAGCTTTCTTT. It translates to CASSQRFGQGLTEAFF.

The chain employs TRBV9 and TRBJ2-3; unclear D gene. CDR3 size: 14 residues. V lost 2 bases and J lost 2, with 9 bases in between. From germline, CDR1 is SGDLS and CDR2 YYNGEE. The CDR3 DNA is TGTGCCAGCAGCGTTAATCTGTTCACAGATACGCAGTATTTT. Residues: CASSVNLFTDTQYF.

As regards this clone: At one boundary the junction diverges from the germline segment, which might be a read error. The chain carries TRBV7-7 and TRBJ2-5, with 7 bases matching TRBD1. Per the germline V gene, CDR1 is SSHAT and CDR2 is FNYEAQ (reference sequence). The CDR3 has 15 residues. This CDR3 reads CASSRQQGKEETQYF. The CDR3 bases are TGTGCTAGCAGCCGACAACAGGGGAAAGAGGAGACCCAGTACTTC.

The CDR3 DNA reads TGTGCCAGCAGCCAAGATTCGGCCGGGTTCTACAATGAGCAGTTCTTC. Translated: CASSQDSAGFYNEQFF. The V gene is TRBV3-1 (or the pseudogene TRBV3-2), the J gene TRBJ2-1; D gene unclear. The CDR3 runs 16 residues. The V gene lost 0 bases and the J gene lost 3 bases, with 12 bases spanning the gap. Germline V gene lookup returns CDR1 LGHDT and CDR2 YNNKEL (reference sequence).

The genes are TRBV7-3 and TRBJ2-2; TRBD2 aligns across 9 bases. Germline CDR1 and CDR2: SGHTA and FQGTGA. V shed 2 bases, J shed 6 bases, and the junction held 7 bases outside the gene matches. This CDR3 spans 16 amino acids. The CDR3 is CASSLFRTSVAGELFF. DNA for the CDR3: TGTGCCAGCAGCTTATTTCGGACTAGCGTGGCCGGGGAGCTGTTTTTT.

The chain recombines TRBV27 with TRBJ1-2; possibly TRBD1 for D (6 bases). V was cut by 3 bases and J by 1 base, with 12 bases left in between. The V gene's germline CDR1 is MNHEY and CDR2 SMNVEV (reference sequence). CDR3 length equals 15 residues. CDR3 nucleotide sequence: TGTGCCAGCAGTTTCCCTACAGGGATTAACTATGGCTACACCTTC. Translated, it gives CASSFPTGINYGYTF.

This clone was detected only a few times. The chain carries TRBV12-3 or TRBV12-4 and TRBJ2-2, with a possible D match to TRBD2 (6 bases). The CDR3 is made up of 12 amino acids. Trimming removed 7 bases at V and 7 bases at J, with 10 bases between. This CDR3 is CASILGSGELFF. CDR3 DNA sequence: TGTGCCAGCATCCTCGGGAGCGGGGAGCTGTTTTTT.

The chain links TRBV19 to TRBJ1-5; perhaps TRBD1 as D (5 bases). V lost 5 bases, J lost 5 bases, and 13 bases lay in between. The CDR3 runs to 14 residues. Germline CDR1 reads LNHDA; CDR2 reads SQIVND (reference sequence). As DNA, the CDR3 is TGTGCCAGTAGTGGGGGGGAGTCCTATCAGCCCCAGCATTTT. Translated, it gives CASSGGESYQPQHF.

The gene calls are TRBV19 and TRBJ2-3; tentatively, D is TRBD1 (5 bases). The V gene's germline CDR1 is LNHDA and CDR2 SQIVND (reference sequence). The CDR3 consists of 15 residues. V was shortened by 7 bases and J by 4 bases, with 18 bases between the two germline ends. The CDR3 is CASTRSPQDPDTQYF. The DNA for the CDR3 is TGTGCCAGTACCCGATCCCCACAGGACCCAGATACGCAGTATTTT.

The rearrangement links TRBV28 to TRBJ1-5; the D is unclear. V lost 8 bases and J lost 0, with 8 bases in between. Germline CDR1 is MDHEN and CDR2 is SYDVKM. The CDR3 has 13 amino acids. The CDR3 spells CASGGISNQPQHF. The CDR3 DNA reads TGTGCCAGCGGAGGAATTAGCAATCAGCCCCAGCATTTT.